Presented here are 2 T cell receptor beta chains from one specimen sequenced in a study of T cell changes during pregnancy in multiple sclerosis. Clones were read by immunoSEQ multiplex PCR, and TCRdb kept only the in-frame ones, dropping some. Found here are approximately 70,000 clones, about 90% of them singletons; the top ten hold about 2.1%. The sample here was peripheral blood, taken in the first trimester of pregnancy. Every receptor here comes from a female donor with multiple sclerosis, enrolled in a pregnancy study.

The chain combines TRBV27 with TRBJ2-7, with 7 bases lining up with TRBD2. CDR1 and CDR2 from the germline V gene are MNHEY and SMNVEV (reference sequence). The CDR3 spans 14 residues. With V trimmed by 6 bases and J by 8 bases, 13 bases remained unmatched. Written as DNA, the CDR3 is TGTGCCAGCAGAGAGGGAGGGCCCTTCACGCAGCAGTACTTC. Amino acid sequence: CASREGGPFTQQYF.

The chain is built from TRBV7-9 and TRBJ2-1; D is unclear. Trimming removed 5 bases at V and 5 bases at J, with 10 bases between. Looked up from germline, CDR1 is SEHNR and CDR2 is FQNEAQ (reference sequence). This CDR3 region has 13 residues. The CDR3 nucleotides are TGTGCCAGCAGCCCAGTCCGGGACAATGAGCAGTTCTTC. Translated: CASSPVRDNEQFF.